The T cell receptor beta chain described here comes from a study of T cells after yellow fever vaccination. TCRdb itself ran the 5' RACE reads through MiXCR, one entry per CDR3 protein. Of 35,000 to 55,000 distinct CDR3 sequences in the sample, roughly 6.4% are singletons; the top ten hold 15%. In this sample, this clonotype turned up many times. Whole-study results and caveats: On re-exposure, the response was weaker but peaked faster, at day 5 versus 15. Booster sampling recovered most clones from primary vaccination (roughly 96% CD4, over 75% CD8). Of the clonotypes, a small share occurred in both CD4 and CD8 compartments. There was a possibility that FACS-sorted repertoires contained abundant clonotypes contaminating from the bulk population.

The V gene end was trimmed by 4 bases and the J gene end by 4 bases; junction bases not matched to a gene: 9. The CDR3 loop spans 16 amino acids. CDR1 is SGHNT, CDR2 YYREEE, per germline (reference sequence). Specimen: CD8+ T cells not binding an NS4B(214-222) dextramer, sorted from PBMCs, collected 45 days after the yellow fever booster vaccination. This chain links TRBV5-4 with TRBJ2-5, with 11 bases fitting TRBD2. The receptor was isolated from a man in his thirties or forties who received the YFV17D yellow fever vaccine. The CDR3 bases are TGTGCCAGCAGCCCATCTAGCGGGAGGATCGTAGAGACCCAGTACTTC. It specifies CASSPSSGRIVETQYF.